This T cell receptor beta chain is from a study of regulatory T cells in long-lasting Graves disease. Study-level findings and limits: Persistent Graves' cases showed lower TCR diversity than newly diagnosed cases. Persistent disease preferred TRBV28, TRBJ1-2 and TRBJ2-5; new disease, TRBV20-1 and TRBJ2-1.

This CDR3 spans 14 amino acids. Germline values: CDR1 LGHDT, CDR2 YNNKEL (reference sequence). The sample's time point: persistent/refractory GD, antithyroid drugs over 5 years with positive TRAb. PBMC-extracted RNA yielded the TCR library. This clonotype has ten or more counts. The target antigen is unknown. The junction shows a germline mismatch at one end, possibly a read error. Both iRepertoire HTBI primers and Arm-PCR of CDR3 regions were used to build the TCR beta libraries. TCRdb passed the multiplex PCR reads through MiXCR, listing each CDR3 protein once. There are hundreds of thousands of distinct CDR3 sequences in the sample; around 21% occur only once, and 7% to 10% lies in the top ten.

The sample consisted of peripheral blood mononuclear cells (PBMCs), taken when the disease was refractory, from a patient treated with antithyroid drugs. This clonotype originated in a female donor with Graves disease. V is TRBV3-1 and J is TRBJ2-7; TRBD1 matches 8 bases. The DNA for the CDR3 is TGCGCCAGCAGCCAAGGACAGGGCCCCTACGAGCAGTACTTC. Amino acid sequence: CASSQGQGPYEQYF.